Below, 20 T cell receptor beta chains from the same sample are listed, as sequenced in a study of identical twins (dated by TCRdb to 2015 to 2016). To prepare the library, 5' RACE was applied. These reads were obtained on an Illumina HiSeq 2000. The public reads were reanalyzed by TCRdb: fastp trimming at Q25, MiXCR alignment, in-frame beta chains only. Merged by CDR3 protein, the rows form single entries marked with the most common genes and DNA. This sample lists approximately 590,000 distinct CDR3 sequences; 9% to 10% were detected once. Together, the top ten hold approximately 3.2% of the sample. A further study also used this sample, focusing on yellow fever vaccine responses in identical twins.

The sample taken for sequencing was PBMCs. Receptors were obtained from a woman younger than 30 in good health.

The chain employs TRBV4-2 and TRBJ2-1; 12 bases agree with TRBD2. The CDR3 consists of 16 residues. CDR1 and CDR2 from the germline V gene are LGHNA and YNFKEQ. The J segment lost 2 bases and the V segment lost 4 bases, leaving 3 bases of the junction unmatched. The CDR3 nucleotides read TGTGCCAGCAGCCGGACTAGCGGGGCTACCTACAATGAGCAGTTCTTC. Its protein is CASSRTSGATYNEQFF.

The rearrangement links TRBV24-1 to TRBJ2-3; TRBD1 is a possible D gene (6 bases). The V gene's germline CDR1 is KGHDR and CDR2 SFDVKD. Trimming stripped 4 bases from V and 0 bases from J, with 10 bases between. There are 15 residues in the CDR3. The CDR3 DNA reads as TGTGCCACCAGTGACCCAGGGGCTAGCACAGATACGCAGTATTTT. It codes for CATSDPGASTDTQYF.

This clonotype was counted a few times. This rearrangement joins TRBV7-8 to TRBJ2-2; 7 nucleotides agree with TRBD1. CDR1 and CDR2 from the germline V gene are SGHVS and FQNEAQ. There are 17 residues in the CDR3. Trimming cost V 6 bases and J 7 bases; bases outside gene matches: 17. In nucleotides, the CDR3 is TGTGCCAGCAGTTTTCCTAGGGTCGGGACAGCTAACGGGGAGCTGTTTTTT. It translates to CASSFPRVGTANGELFF.

This clonotype was found a few times. The DNA of the CDR3 is TGTGCCAGCAGCCTGGGACCCCCGCCAGATACGCAGTATTTT. Encoded protein: CASSLGPPPDTQYF. The chain carries TRBV7-6 and TRBJ2-3, with D possibly being TRBD1 or TRBD2 (5 bases each). Trimming left V 5 bases short and J 4 bases short, with 13 bases between. CDR1 SGHVS and CDR2 FNYEAQ come from the germline V gene. CDR3 size: 14 residues.

There are a few counts of this clonotype. This CDR3 reads CASRGAGSSYEQYF. CDR3 nucleotides: TGCGCCAGCAGGGGAGCGGGATCCTCCTACGAGCAGTACTTC. The genes are TRBV10-2 and TRBJ2-7, with TRBD2 matching over 7 bases. V lost 6 bases to trimming and J lost 0 bases; unmatched junction nucleotides: 5. The CDR3 consists of 14 residues. Germline CDR1 is WSHSY and CDR2 is SAAADI.

A few counts support this clonotype. The V gene is TRBV10-2, the J gene TRBJ2-7; 8 bases match TRBD1. Germline-derived CDR1 and CDR2 are WSHSY and SAAADI. Losses at the gene ends were 2 bases for V and 4 bases for J; bases not matched to a gene: 4. This CDR3 is 14 amino acids long. The CDR3 here is CASSEGTGPYEQYF. Here the CDR3 DNA reads TGCGCCAGCAGTGAGGGGACAGGCCCTTACGAGCAGTACTTC.

By share, this clonotype ranks as medium-sized (0.01 to 0.1%). The rearrangement links TRBV9 to TRBJ2-3, with TRBD2 matching over 9 bases. Trimming removed 2 bases from V and 0 bases from J; junction bases left unmatched: 4. Germline CDR1 SGDLS, CDR2 YYNGEE. The CDR3 contains 16 residues. The CDR3 nucleotides read TGTGCCAGCAGCGTGTACACTAGCGGGAGCACAGATACGCAGTATTTT. Protein: CASSVYTSGSTDTQYF.

In its sample, this clonotype was seen many times. This sequence joins TRBV7-3 and TRBJ1-6, with D hard to call. V lost 2 bases and J 1 base, leaving 6 bases between the germline ends. This CDR3 region has 15 residues. Germline lookup yields CDR1 SGHTA and CDR2 FQGTGA. CDR3 DNA sequence: TGTGCCAGCAGCTTACTCGGATCCTATAATTCACCCCTCCACTTT. Amino acid sequence: CASSLLGSYNSPLHF. Together with reference TRBV7-3 and TRBJ1-6, the CDR3 gives the full variable domain: GAGVSQTPSNKVTEKGKYVELRCDPISGHTALYWYRQSLGQGPEFLIYFQGTGAADDSGLPNDRFFAVRPEGSVSTLKIQRTERGDSAVYLCASSLLGSYNSPLHFGNGTRLTVT.

The sample holds a few counts of this clonotype. The chain links TRBV6-5 to TRBJ2-1; D gene ambiguous. The length of the CDR3 is 17 residues. CDR1 MNHEY and CDR2 SVGAGI come from the germline V gene. V was trimmed by 4 bases and J by 4 bases, leaving 20 bases between them. CDR3 sequence (DNA): TGTGCCAGCAGTTCTACGGCCCCCCGATTCGGATACAATGAGCAGTTCTTC. Amino acid sequence: CASSSTAPRFGYNEQFF.

At least ten counts were recorded for this clonotype. This chain links TRBV2 with TRBJ1-5; 8 nucleotides match TRBD1. This CDR3 comprises 13 residues. CDR1 and CDR2 from the germline V gene are SNHLY and FYNNEI. Unmatched junction bases numbered 2, after V lost 5 bases and J lost 5 bases. This chain's CDR3 is CASSQQGDQPQHF. CDR3 DNA sequence: TGTGCCAGCAGTCAACAGGGGGATCAGCCCCAGCATTTT.

The chain carries TRBV20-1 and TRBJ2-7; no clear D. Trimming left V 4 bases short and J 3 bases short, with 13 bases between. In germline, CDR1 is DFQATT, CDR2 SNEGSKA (reference sequence). The CDR3 is 13 amino acids. Here the CDR3 reads CSATVLSGYEQYF. The CDR3 coding sequence is TGCAGTGCTACGGTCTTGTCAGGCTACGAGCAGTACTTC.

This clonotype was detected ten times or more. V and J are TRBV7-9 and TRBJ2-7, with 12 bases matching TRBD2. With V trimmed by 4 bases and J by 3 bases, 10 bases remained unmatched. The CDR3 totals 17 residues. The germline V gene encodes CDR1 SEHNR and CDR2 FQNEAQ (reference sequence). As DNA, the CDR3 is TGTGCCAGCAGCTCCCCGACTAGCGGGAGTTTCTTCTACGAGCAGTACTTC. It translates to CASSSPTSGSFFYEQYF.

A few counts support this clonotype. The chain has TRBV20-1 and TRBJ2-3; D might be TRBD1 (6 bases). Germline V gives CDR1 DFQATT, CDR2 SNEGSKA (reference sequence). V lost 3 bases and J lost 6, with 25 bases in between. The CDR3 is 17 residues long. The CDR3 DNA is TGCAGTGCTAGTAGCCAGGGGCAGTCCCCAACGATGGATACGCAGTATTTT. Its protein is CSASSQGQSPTMDTQYF.

This clonotype was observed a handful of times. This chain joins TRBV4-1 and TRBJ1-1, with D possibly matching TRBD1 (5 bases). Deletions cut 8 bases from V and 7 bases from J, with 20 bases between. This CDR3 has 14 residues. Germline CDR1 is MGHRA and CDR2 is YSYEKL. DNA for the CDR3: TGCGCCAGCTCCGGCACGGGGGAGATCGATGAAGCTTTCTTT. Protein product: CASSGTGEIDEAFF.

This clonotype was observed at least ten times. The rearrangement uses TRBV5-1 and TRBJ1-2; tentative D call: TRBD1 (5 bases). This CDR3 is built from 12 residues. Germline V gene sequence: CDR1 SGHRS, CDR2 YFSETQ. V was cut by 3 bases and J by 4 bases, with 7 bases left in between. This CDR3 reads CASSSGLYGYTF. The CDR3 nucleotides are TGCGCCAGCAGCTCGGGGCTCTATGGCTACACCTTC.

This clonotype was seen ten or more times. The rearrangement joins TRBV27 to TRBJ2-1, with D perhaps matching TRBD2 (5 bases). The CDR3 spans 15 residues. The germline CDR1 and CDR2 sequences are MNHEY and SMNVEV (reference sequence). V lost 5 bases and J 0 bases, leaving 11 bases between the germline ends. In nucleotides, the CDR3 is TGTGCCAGCAGTCCGCTAGCAGGCTCCTACAATGAGCAGTTCTTC. It yields the protein CASSPLAGSYNEQFF.

This clonotype was observed a handful of times. This chain connects TRBV12-5 to TRBJ2-1, with no clear D. The germline CDR1 and CDR2 sequences are LGHNT and FRNRAP. The CDR3 is made up of 13 amino acids. With 5 bases removed from V and 2 bases from J, the gap between germline ends came to 7 bases. The CDR3 region is CASGTGAYNEQFF. CDR3 in DNA: TGTGCTAGTGGTACGGGCGCCTACAATGAGCAGTTCTTC. Filled out from reference TRBV12-5 and TRBJ2-1, the complete variable domain reads DARVTQTPRHKVTEMGQEVTMRCQPILGHNTVFWYRQTMMQGLELLAYFRNRAPLDDSGMPKDRFSAEMPDATLATLKIQPSEPRDSAVYFCASGTGAYNEQFFGPGTRLTVL.

This chain connects TRBV7-8 to TRBJ2-7; D remains unclear. Germline V gene lookup returns CDR1 SGHVS and CDR2 FQNEAQ. The CDR3 length is 14 residues. The V gene lost 3 bases and the J gene lost 3 bases, with 12 bases spanning the gap. The CDR3 sequence is CASSFPPPSYEQYF. The CDR3 bases are TGTGCCAGCAGCTTTCCCCCCCCGAGCTACGAGCAGTACTTC.

CDR3: CAISEGGGNYGYTF. The DNA for the CDR3 is TGTGCCATCAGTGAGGGGGGCGGTAACTATGGCTACACCTTC. The chain employs TRBV10-3 and TRBJ1-2, with a tentative D call TRBD1 (6 bases). Trimming took 2 bases from V and 1 from J, leaving 8 bases between them. Looked up from germline, CDR1 is ENHRY and CDR2 is SYGVKD. There are 14 residues in the CDR3.

The chain joins TRBV11-2 to TRBJ2-1, with D possibly TRBD2 on 5 matching bases. The CDR3 contains 14 residues. Germline V gene lookup returns CDR1 SGHAT and CDR2 FQNNGV. Trimming removed 0 bases from V and 7 bases from J, with 10 bases in between. CDR3: CASSLEPSINEQFF. The CDR3 coding sequence is TGTGCCAGCAGCTTAGAGCCTAGCATAAATGAGCAGTTCTTC. The entire variable domain, with the rest obtained from reference TRBV11-2 and TRBJ2-1, is as follows: EAGVAQSPRYKIIEKRQSVAFWCNPISGHATLYWYQQILGQGPKLLIQFQNNGVVDDSQLPKDRFSAERLKGVDSTLKIQPAKLEDSAVYLCASSLEPSINEQFFGPGTRLTVL.